This T cell receptor beta chain was found in a study of blood T cell repertoires in COVID-19. On the study more broadly: Samples came from the United States, Italy and Spain, spanning acute and convalescent COVID-19. The analysed material was cDNA or gDNA that came from T cells, B-cell-depleted T cells, or PBMCs.

Per the original data handling: Reference gene primers were amplified, and this amplification served to estimate nucleated cell counts. Data came from immunoSEQ multiplex PCR; TCRdb stores just in-frame clones and leaves some out. That table supplies the V and J calls and clone size; D and trimming were determined from the DNA. The sample consists of roughly 160,000 clones, around 83% of them appearing once. V lost 7 bases and J lost 10, with 14 bases in between. CDR3 length: 13 amino acids. Seattle patients were enrolled while actively infected and followed longitudinally. Sequencing was carried out using peripheral blood. The TCR originated in a woman between 50 and 59 years old with COVID-19, enrolled during active disease. This chain connects TRBV12-3 or TRBV12-4 to TRBJ1-6; possible D gene TRBD1, 5 bases. CDR3 sequence reads: CASKQGYHSPLHF. The DNA of the CDR3 is TGTGCCAGCAAGCAGGGATATCACTCACCCCTCCACTTT.